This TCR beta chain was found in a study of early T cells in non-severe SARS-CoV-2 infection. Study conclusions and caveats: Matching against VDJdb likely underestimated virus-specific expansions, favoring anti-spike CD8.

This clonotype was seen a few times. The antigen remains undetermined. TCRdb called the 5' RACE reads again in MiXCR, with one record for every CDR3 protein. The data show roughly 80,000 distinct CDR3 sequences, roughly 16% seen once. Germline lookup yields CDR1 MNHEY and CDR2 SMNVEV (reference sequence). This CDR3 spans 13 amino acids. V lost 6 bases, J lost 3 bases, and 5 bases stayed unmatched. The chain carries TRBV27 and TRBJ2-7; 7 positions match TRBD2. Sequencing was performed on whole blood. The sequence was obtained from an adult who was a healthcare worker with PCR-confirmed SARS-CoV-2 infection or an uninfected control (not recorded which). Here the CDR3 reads CASRAAGYYEQYF. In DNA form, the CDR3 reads TGTGCCAGCAGAGCAGCGGGATACTACGAGCAGTACTTC.